This TCR beta chain was documented in a study of T cells after yellow fever vaccination. TCRdb ran MiXCR on the 5' RACE reads and lists one entry per CDR3 protein. The top ten hold roughly a sixth of the sample, which has more than 450,000 distinct CDR3 sequences, roughly a fifth seen once. The ends were cut back, 7 bases at V and 2 bases at J, with 13 bases in the middle. Germline V gives CDR1 DFQATT, CDR2 SNEGSKA (reference sequence). This CDR3 has 13 residues. The chain carries TRBV20-1 and TRBJ2-3; no clear D. The starting material was PBMCs, obtained about 20 days after the first yellow fever vaccination. The receptor was derived from a man aged 18 to 35 who received the YFV17D yellow fever vaccine. The CDR3 DNA follows: TGCAGTGTTAAGCAGACGGACACAGATACGCAGTATTTT. Its translation: CSVKQTDTDTQYF.